The 9 T cell receptor beta chains given below trace back to one sample, sequenced in a study of blood T cell repertoires in COVID-19. This table comes from immunoSEQ multiplex PCR, and its TCRdb copy is limited to in-frame clones, with some not included. The table includes around 300,000 clones, roughly 87% detected once. Sequencing was carried out using peripheral blood. These receptors were obtained from a man in his late teens or twenties with active or convalescent COVID-19.

The genes are TRBV12-3 or TRBV12-4 and TRBJ1-1, with 8 bases lining up with TRBD1. With 8 bases clipped from V and 8 bases from J, the junction kept 10 bases outside the gene matches. The CDR3 length is 13 residues. The CDR3 is CASLDRGAGEAFF. In DNA form, the CDR3 reads TGTGCCAGCTTAGACAGGGGAGCAGGAGAAGCTTTCTTT.

V is TRBV5-1 and J is TRBJ1-4; possible D gene TRBD1, 6 bases. Looked up from germline, CDR1 is SGHRS and CDR2 is YFSETQ. This CDR3 is built from 14 residues. Trimming cost V 5 bases and J 6 bases, with 14 bases left between them. The CDR3 here is CASRRQVSDEKLFF. The CDR3 coding sequence is TGCGCCAGCAGAAGACAGGTGTCGGATGAAAAACTGTTTTTT.

This sequence joins TRBV6-5 and TRBJ2-3, with 9 bases aligning to TRBD1. Germline V gene data show CDR1 as MNHEY and CDR2 as SVGAGI. CDR3 length: 15 amino acids. V was clipped by 0 bases and J by 5 bases; unmatched bases: 3. The DNA of the CDR3 is TGTGCCAGCAGTTACTCGGGACAGGGTATAGATACGCAGTATTTT. Its protein product is CASSYSGQGIDTQYF.

V and J are TRBV27 and TRBJ1-1, with 7 bases identical to TRBD1. Germline V gives CDR1 MNHEY, CDR2 SMNVEV (reference sequence). The CDR3 covers 13 residues. The J segment lost 1 base and the V segment lost 5 bases, leaving 1 base of the junction unmatched. The CDR3 bases are TGTGCCAGCAGTAGACAGGGGAACACTGAAGCTTTCTTT. Amino acid sequence: CASSRQGNTEAFF.

The J gene is TRBJ2-7, the V gene TRBV3-1 (or the pseudogene TRBV3-2); perhaps TRBD2 as D (5 bases). The CDR3 is made up of 16 amino acids. Germline CDR1 reads LGHDT; CDR2 reads YNNKEL (reference sequence). V was trimmed by 1 base and J by 5 bases, leaving 18 bases between them. CDR3 sequence: CASSQGRGRARNEQYF. The CDR3 nucleotides are TGTGCCAGCAGCCAAGGCCGTGGGCGGGCCCGGAACGAGCAGTACTTC.

The chain links TRBV5-1 to TRBJ1-2, with 7 bases aligning to TRBD1. The CDR3 has 13 amino acids. V lost 5 bases and J lost 4; bases outside the gene matches: 5. Germline CDR1 and CDR2: SGHRS and YFSETQ. CDR3: CASRETGLYGYTF. CDR3 coding DNA: TGCGCCAGCAGAGAGACAGGGCTCTATGGCTACACCTTC.

This clone came up a few times. The gene calls are TRBV2 and TRBJ1-6; D not resolved. CDR3 size: 13 residues. The germline V and J ends were trimmed by 7 bases and 2 bases, with 6 bases remaining between them. Germline assignment: CDR1 SNHLY and CDR2 FYNNEI. The CDR3 region has the DNA TGTGCCAGCACACTTACCTATAATTCACCCCTCCACTTT. Translated, it gives CASTLTYNSPLHF.

This clone showed up just once. CDR3 coding DNA: TGTGCCAGCAGCTTCTACACTGAAGCTTTCTTT. Its translation is CASSFYTEAFF. The chain uses TRBV7-9 and TRBJ1-1; D not certain. Trimming took off 3 bases at V and 3 bases at J, with 2 bases between the two ends. The CDR3 covers 11 residues. CDR1 SEHNR and CDR2 FQNEAQ come from the germline V gene (reference sequence).

This clone appeared a few times. The rearrangement joins TRBV13 to TRBJ2-7; 12 bases agree with TRBD1. V shed 5 bases, J shed 7 bases, and the junction held 9 bases outside the gene matches. This CDR3 comprises 15 residues. CDR1 is PRHDT and CDR2 is FYEKMQ in the germline V gene (reference sequence). The CDR3 nucleotides read TGTGCCAGCAGCGCCCGGGACAGGGGGCGAGAAGAGCAGTACTTC. Protein sequence: CASSARDRGREEQYF.